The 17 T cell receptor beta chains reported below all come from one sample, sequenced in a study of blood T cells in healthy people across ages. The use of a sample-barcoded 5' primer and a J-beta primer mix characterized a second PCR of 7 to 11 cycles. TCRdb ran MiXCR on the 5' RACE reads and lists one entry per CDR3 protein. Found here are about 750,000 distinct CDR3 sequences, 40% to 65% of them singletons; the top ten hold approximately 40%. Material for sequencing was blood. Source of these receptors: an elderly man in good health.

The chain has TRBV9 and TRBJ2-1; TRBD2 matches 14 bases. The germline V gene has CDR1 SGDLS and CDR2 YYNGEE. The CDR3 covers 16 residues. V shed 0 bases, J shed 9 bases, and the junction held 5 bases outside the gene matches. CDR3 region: CASSVGRLAGGSEQFF. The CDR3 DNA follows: TGTGCCAGCAGCGTAGGGCGACTAGCGGGAGGGAGTGAGCAGTTCTTC.

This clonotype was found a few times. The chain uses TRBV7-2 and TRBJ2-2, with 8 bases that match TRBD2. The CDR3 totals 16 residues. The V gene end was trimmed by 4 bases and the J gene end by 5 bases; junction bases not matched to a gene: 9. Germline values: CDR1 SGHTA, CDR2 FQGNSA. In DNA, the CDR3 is TGTGCCAGCAGCTCGAGAGCGGGAGTTGGTACCGGGGAGCTGTTTTTT. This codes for CASSSRAGVGTGELFF.

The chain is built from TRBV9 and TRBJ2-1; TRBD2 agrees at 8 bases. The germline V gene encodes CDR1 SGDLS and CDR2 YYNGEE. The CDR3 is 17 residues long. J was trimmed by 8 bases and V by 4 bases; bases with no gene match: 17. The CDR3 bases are TGTGCCAGCAGCCCAAAGCGGTACAGCGGGAGATTGGATGAGCAGTTCTTC. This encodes CASSPKRYSGRLDEQFF.

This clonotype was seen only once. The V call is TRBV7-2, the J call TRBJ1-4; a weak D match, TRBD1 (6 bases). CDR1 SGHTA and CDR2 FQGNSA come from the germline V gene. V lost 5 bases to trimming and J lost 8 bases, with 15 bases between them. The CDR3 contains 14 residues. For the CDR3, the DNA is TGTGCCAGCAGCCCGCAGGGGAGTCAAGAAAAACTGTTTTTT. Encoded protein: CASSPQGSQEKLFF. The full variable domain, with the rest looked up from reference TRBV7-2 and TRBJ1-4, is GAGVSQSPSNKVTEKGKDVELRCDPISGHTALYWYRQSLGQGLEFLIYFQGNSAPDKSGLPSDRFSAERTGGSVSTLTIQRTQQEDSAVYLCASSPQGSQEKLFFGSGTQLSVL.

The CDR3 loop is CASSLQSAGIEQFF. The CDR3 DNA follows: TGCGCCAGCAGCTTGCAATCTGCCGGCATTGAGCAGTTCTTC. J is TRBJ2-1 and V is TRBV5-1; D is unclear. The germline V gene encodes CDR1 SGHRS and CDR2 YFSETQ. The CDR3 sequence is 14 residues long. Trimming took off 1 base at V and 9 bases at J, with 14 bases between the two ends. Full variable domain (rest looked up from reference TRBV5-1 and TRBJ2-1): KAGVTQTPRYLIKTRGQQVTLSCSPISGHRSVSWYQQTPGQGLQFLFEYFSETQRNKGNFPGRFSGRQFSNSRSEMNVSTLELGDSALYLCASSLQSAGIEQFFGPGTRLTVL.

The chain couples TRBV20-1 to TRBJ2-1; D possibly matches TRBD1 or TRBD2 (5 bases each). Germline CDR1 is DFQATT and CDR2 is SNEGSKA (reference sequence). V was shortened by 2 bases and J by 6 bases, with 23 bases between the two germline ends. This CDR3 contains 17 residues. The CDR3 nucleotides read TGCAGTGCTAGACCCCAAGACGGGGCAACTCCTATCAATGAGCAGTTCTTC. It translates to CSARPQDGATPINEQFF.

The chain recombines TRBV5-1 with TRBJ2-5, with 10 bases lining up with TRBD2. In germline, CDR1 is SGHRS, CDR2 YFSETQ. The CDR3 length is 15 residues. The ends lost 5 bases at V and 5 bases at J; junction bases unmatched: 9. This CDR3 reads CASRFGTSDLETQYF. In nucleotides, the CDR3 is TGCGCCAGCAGGTTCGGGACTAGCGATCTGGAGACCCAGTACTTC.

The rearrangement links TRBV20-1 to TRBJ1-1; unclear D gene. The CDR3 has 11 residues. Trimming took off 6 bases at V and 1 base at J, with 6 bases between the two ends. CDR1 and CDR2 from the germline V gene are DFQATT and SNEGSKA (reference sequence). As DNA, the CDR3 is TGCAGTGCCGACGGGAACACTGAAGCTTTCTTT. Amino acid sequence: CSADGNTEAFF.

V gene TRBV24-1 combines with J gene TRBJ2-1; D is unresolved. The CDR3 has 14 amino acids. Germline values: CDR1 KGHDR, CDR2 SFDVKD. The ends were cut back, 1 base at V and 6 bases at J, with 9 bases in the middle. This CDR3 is CATSDFRSGNEQFF. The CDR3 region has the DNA TGTGCCACCAGTGATTTTAGGTCGGGCAATGAGCAGTTCTTC.

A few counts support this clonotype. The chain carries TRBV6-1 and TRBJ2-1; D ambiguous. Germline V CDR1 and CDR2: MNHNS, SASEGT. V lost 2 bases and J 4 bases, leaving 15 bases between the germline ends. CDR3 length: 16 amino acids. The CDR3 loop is CASSEFTLELYNEQFF. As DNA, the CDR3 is TGTGCCAGCAGTGAATTCACCCTCGAGCTTTACAATGAGCAGTTCTTC.

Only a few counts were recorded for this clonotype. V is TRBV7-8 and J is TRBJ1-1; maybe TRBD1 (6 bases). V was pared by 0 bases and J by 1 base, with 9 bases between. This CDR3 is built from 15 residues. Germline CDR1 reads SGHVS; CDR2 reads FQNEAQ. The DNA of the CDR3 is TGTGCCAGCAGCTTAGCGGGGGCGACGAACACTGAAGCTTTCTTT. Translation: CASSLAGATNTEAFF. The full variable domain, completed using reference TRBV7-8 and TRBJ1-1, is GAGVSQSPRYKVAKRGQDVALRCDPISGHVSLFWYQQALGQGPEFLTYFQNEAQLDKSGLPSDRFFAERPEGSVSTLKIQRTQQEDSAVYLCASSLAGATNTEAFFGQGTRLTVV.

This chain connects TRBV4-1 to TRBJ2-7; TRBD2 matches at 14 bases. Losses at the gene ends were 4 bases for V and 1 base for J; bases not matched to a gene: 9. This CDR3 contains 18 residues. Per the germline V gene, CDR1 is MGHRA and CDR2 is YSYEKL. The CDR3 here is CASSPGTSGRGGSYEQYF. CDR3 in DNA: TGCGCCAGCAGCCCCGGGACTAGCGGGAGAGGTGGGTCCTACGAGCAGTACTTC.

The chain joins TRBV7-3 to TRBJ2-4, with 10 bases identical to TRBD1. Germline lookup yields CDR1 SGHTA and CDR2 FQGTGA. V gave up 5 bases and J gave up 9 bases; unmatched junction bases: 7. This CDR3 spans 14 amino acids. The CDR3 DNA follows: TGTGCCAGCAGCGCAGACAGGGGGCTCGGCATTCAGTACTTC. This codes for CASSADRGLGIQYF.

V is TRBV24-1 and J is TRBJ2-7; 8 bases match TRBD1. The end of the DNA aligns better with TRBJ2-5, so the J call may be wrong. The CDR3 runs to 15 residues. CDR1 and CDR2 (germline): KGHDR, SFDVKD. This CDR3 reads CATSDPRTGIKTQYF. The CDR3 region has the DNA TGTGCCACCAGTGATCCAAGGACAGGGATAAAGACCCAGTACTTC.

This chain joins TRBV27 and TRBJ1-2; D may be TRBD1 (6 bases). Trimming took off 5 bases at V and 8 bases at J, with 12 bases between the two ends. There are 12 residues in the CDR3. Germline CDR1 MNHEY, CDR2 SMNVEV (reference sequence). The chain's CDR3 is CASSPGTRGYTF. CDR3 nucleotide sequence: TGTGCCAGCAGTCCCGGGACAAGAGGCTACACCTTC.

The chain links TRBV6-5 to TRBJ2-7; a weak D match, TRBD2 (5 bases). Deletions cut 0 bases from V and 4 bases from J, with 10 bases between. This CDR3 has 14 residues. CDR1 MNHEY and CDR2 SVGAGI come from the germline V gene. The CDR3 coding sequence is TGTGCCAGCAGTTACTCGGAGAGGGCTTACGAGCAGTACTTC. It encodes CASSYSERAYEQYF.

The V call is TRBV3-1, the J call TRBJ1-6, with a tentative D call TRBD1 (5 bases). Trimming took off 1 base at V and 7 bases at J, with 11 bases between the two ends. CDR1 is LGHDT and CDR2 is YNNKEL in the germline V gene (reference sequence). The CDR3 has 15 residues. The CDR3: CASSQGRGANSPLHF. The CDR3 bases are TGTGCCAGCAGCCAAGGACGGGGCGCGAATTCACCCCTCCACTTT.